This TCR beta chain appears in the sequencing data of a study of T cell responses to AZD1222 COVID-19 vaccine. Here immunoSEQ multiplex PCR was the method, and the copy in TCRdb shows in-frame clones only, minus some. The sample shows about 56,000 clones, approximately 86% of them seen only once. The CDR3 sequence is 12 residues long. V lost 5 bases and J lost 5, with 9 bases in between. The sequence came from an adult who received the AZD1222 COVID-19 vaccine. Material: peripheral blood, obtained 28 days after the second AZD1222 dose. V gene TRBV12-3 or TRBV12-4 combines with J gene TRBJ1-2, with unresolved D. The CDR3 region is CASSLAGYGYTF. CDR3 DNA: TGTGCCAGCAGTCTCGCGGGGTATGGCTACACCTTC.